This TCR beta chain was identified in a study of shared clonotypes between healthy human individuals. This table comes from immunoSEQ multiplex PCR, and its TCRdb copy is limited to in-frame clones, with some not included. Seen here are about 480,000 clones, around 74% observed once, and the top ten hold 10% to 15%. Genomic DNA came from 70 million to 100 million PBMCs in unsorted samples. In its sample, this clone was seen a few times. What it binds is unknown. The V and J ends lost 3 bases and 7 bases, in that order; junction bases with no gene match: 10. Germline assignment: CDR1 GTSNPN and CDR2 SVGIG (reference sequence). The CDR3 has 15 residues. Broader study findings: Expectations were that clonotype sharing among donors would be affected by sequencing depth.

The chain uses TRBV30 and TRBJ1-5, with 9 bases aligning to TRBD1. Material for sequencing was PBMCs. The clonotype originates from a woman between 35 and 50 years old in good health. Some clones in this sample may be carry-over from other donors' samples. This CDR3 is CAWRVPGQGQQPQHF. The CDR3 nucleotides are TGTGCCTGGAGGGTTCCGGGACAGGGACAGCAGCCCCAGCATTTT.